This T cell receptor (beta chain) was obtained from a study of T cell responses to AZD1222 COVID-19 vaccine. CDR1 and CDR2 (germline): SGHDN, FVKESK. The CDR3 covers 17 residues. J gave up 4 bases and V 5 bases, and 14 bases lay outside the gene matches. The data were produced by immunoSEQ multiplex PCR, yet TCRdb's version contains in-frame clones alone and is incomplete. The sample records 150,000 to 200,000 clones, 88% being singletons. This TCR came from an adult in good health. The chain uses TRBV14 and TRBJ2-1; 7 nucleotides align to TRBD2. This sample comprised peripheral blood, obtained on day 0 of AZD1222 vaccination. The CDR3 coding sequence is TGTGCCAGCAGCACCCCGGCTGCGGGGGTTTTTTACAATGAGCAGTTCTTC. Translation gives CASSTPAAGVFYNEQFF. Filled out from reference TRBV14 and TRBJ2-1, the complete variable domain reads EAGVTQFPSHSVIEKGQTVTLRCDPISGHDNLYWYRRVMGKEIKFLLHFVKESKQDESGMPNNRFLAERTGGTYSTLKVQPAELEDSGVYFCASSTPAAGVFYNEQFFGPGTRLTVL.